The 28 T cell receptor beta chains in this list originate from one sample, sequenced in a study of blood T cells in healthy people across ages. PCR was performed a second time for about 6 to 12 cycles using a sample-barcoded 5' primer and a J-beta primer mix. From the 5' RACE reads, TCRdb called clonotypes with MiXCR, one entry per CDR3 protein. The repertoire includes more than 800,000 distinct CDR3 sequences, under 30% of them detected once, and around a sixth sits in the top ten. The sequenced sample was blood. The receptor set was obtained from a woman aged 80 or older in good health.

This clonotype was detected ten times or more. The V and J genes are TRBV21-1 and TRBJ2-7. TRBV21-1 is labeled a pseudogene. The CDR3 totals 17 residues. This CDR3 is CASRKYVLGSSSYEQYF. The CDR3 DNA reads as TGTGCCAGCAGGAAATATGTTCTCGGATCCAGCTCCTACGAGCAGTACTTC.

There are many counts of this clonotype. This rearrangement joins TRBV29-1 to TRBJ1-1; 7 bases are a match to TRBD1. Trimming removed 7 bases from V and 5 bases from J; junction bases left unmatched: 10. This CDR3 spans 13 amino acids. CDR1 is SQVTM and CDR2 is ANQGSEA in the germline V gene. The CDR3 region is CSGRQGPGTEAFF. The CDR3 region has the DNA TGCAGCGGACGACAGGGTCCGGGTACTGAAGCTTTCTTT.

CDR3 sequence reads: CASSKAISGVGEKLFF. As DNA, the CDR3 is TGTGCCAGCAGCAAAGCAATATCGGGGGTGGGTGAAAAACTGTTTTTT. V gene TRBV21-1 combines with J gene TRBJ1-4; the table's D call, TRBD1, has no DNA check behind it. TRBV21-1 is flagged as a pseudogene. The CDR3 sequence is 16 residues long.

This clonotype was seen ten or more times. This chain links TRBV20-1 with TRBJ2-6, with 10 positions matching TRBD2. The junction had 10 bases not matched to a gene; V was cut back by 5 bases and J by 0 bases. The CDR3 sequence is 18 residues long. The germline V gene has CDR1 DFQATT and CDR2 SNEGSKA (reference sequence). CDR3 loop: CSAPRGIAGGSGANVLTF. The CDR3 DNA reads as TGCAGTGCTCCCCGCGGTATAGCGGGGGGCTCTGGGGCCAACGTCCTGACTTTC.

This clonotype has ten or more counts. In DNA, the CDR3 is TGTGCCAGCAGTTTTGCAGGGGATGGCTACACCTTC. Amino acid sequence: CASSFAGDGYTF. The chain couples TRBV12-3 or TRBV12-4 to TRBJ1-2; D is possibly TRBD1 (6 bases). The V end lost 3 bases, the J end lost 6 bases, and 8 bases lay between the germline ends. This CDR3 region has 12 residues.

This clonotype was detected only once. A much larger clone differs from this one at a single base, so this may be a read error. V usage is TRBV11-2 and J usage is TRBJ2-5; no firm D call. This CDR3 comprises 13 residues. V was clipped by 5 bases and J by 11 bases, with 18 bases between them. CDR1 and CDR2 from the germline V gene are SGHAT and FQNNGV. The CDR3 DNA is TGTGCCAGCAGCCAGGCGAGGTACAATGAGCAGTACTTC. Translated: CASSQARYNEQYF.

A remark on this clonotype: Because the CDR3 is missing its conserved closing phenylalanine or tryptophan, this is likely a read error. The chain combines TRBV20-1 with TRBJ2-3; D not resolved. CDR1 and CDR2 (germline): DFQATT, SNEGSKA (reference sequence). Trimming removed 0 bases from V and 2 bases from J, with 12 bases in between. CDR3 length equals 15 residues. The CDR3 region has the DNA TGCAGTGCTAGAGATCGAAGAAAACCCACAGATACGCAGTATTCT. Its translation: CSARDRRKPTDTQYS.

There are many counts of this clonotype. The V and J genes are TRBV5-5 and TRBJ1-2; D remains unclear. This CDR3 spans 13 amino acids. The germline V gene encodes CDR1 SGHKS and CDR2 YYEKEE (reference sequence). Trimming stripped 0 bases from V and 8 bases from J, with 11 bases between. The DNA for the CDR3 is TGTGCCAGCAGCTTGGATGTAGTCCGGGGCTACACCTTC. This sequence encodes CASSLDVVRGYTF.

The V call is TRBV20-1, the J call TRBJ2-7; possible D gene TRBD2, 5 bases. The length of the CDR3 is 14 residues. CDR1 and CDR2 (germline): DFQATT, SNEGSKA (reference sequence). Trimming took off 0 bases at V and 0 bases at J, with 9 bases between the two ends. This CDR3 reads CSARDPTNSYEQYF. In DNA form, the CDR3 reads TGCAGTGCTAGAGATCCGACTAACTCCTACGAGCAGTACTTC.

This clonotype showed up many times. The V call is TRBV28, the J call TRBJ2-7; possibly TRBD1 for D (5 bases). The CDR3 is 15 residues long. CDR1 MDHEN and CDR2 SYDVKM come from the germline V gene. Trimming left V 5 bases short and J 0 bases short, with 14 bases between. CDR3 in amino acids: CASSDLTASSYEQYF. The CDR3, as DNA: TGTGCCAGCAGTGATTTGACAGCCTCCTCCTACGAGCAGTACTTC.

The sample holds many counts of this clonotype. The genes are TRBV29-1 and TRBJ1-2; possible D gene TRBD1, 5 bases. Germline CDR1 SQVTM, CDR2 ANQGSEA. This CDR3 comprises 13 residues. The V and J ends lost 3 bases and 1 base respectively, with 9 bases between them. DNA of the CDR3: TGCAGCGTTGACCAAGACAGTAACTATGGCTACACCTTC. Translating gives CSVDQDSNYGYTF.

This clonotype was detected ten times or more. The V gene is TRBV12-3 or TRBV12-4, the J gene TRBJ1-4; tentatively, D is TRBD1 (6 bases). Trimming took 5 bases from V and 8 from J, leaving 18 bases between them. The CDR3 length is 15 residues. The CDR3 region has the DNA TGTGCCAGCAGTCCCTCAGCCAGGGGAGGGGAAAAACTGTTTTTT. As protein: CASSPSARGGEKLFF.

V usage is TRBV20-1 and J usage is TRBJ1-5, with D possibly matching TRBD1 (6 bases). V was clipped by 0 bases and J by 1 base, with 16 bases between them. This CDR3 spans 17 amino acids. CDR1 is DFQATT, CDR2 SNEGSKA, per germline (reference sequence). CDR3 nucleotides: TGCAGTGCTAGAGAGGCAAAGGGGGGCCCGAGCAATCAGCCCCAGCATTTT. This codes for CSAREAKGGPSNQPQHF.

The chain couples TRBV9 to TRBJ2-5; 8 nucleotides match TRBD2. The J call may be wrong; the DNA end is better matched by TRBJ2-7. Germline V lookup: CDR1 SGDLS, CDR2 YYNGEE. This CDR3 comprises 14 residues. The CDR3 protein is CASSVASGGYEQYF. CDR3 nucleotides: TGTGCCAGCAGCGTAGCTTCGGGGGGGTACGAGCAGTACTTC.

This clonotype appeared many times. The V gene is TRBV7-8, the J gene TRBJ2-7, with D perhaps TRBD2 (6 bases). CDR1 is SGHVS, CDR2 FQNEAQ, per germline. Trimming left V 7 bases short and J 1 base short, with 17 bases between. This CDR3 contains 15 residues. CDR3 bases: TGTGCCAGCACCTTCGGGACTCTACGTTCCTACGAGCAGTACTTC. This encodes CASTFGTLRSYEQYF.

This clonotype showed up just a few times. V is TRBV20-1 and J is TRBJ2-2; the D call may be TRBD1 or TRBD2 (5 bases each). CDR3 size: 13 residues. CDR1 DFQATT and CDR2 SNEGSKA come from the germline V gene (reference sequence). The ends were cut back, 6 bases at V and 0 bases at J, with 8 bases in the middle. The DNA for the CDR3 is TGCAGTGCCCCGGGACCGAACACCGGGGAGCTGTTTTTT. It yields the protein CSAPGPNTGELFF.

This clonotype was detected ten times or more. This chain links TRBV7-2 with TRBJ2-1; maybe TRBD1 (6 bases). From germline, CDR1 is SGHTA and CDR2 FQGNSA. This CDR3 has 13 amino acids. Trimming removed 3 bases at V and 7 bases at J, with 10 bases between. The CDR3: CASSLAGVNEQFF. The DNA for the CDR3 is TGTGCCAGCAGCTTGGCAGGGGTGAATGAGCAGTTCTTC.

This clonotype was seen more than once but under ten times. The CDR3 sequence is CATWDRGEGGYTF. The DNA of the CDR3 is TGTGCCACGTGGGACAGGGGAGAAGGTGGCTACACCTTC. The chain couples TRBV10-3 to TRBJ1-2; 10 bases are a match to TRBD1. From germline, CDR1 is ENHRY and CDR2 SYGVKD. J lost 7 bases, V lost 10 bases, and 9 bases had no gene match. The CDR3 totals 13 residues.

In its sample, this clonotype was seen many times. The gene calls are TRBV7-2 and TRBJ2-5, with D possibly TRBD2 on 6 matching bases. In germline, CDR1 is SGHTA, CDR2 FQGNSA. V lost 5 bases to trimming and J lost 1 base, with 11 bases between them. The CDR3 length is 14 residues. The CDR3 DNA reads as TGTGCCAGCAGCCCCCAGCGGGCCCAAGAGACCCAGTACTTC. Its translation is CASSPQRAQETQYF.

This CDR3 reads CASTGGNQPQHF. The CDR3 DNA reads as TGTGCCAGCACAGGGGGGAATCAGCCCCAGCATTTT. This chain links TRBV4-2 with TRBJ1-5, with 7 bases matching TRBD1. With V trimmed by 7 bases and J by 4 bases, 1 base remained unmatched. The germline V gene encodes CDR1 LGHNA and CDR2 YNFKEQ. The CDR3 is 12 amino acids.

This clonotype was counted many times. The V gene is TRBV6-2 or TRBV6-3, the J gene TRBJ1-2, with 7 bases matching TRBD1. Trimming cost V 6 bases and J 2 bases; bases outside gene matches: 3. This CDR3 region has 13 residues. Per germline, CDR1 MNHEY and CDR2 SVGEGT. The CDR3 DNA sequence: TGTGCCAGCAGAAGGGGACAGAACTATGGCTACACCTTC. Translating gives CASRRGQNYGYTF.

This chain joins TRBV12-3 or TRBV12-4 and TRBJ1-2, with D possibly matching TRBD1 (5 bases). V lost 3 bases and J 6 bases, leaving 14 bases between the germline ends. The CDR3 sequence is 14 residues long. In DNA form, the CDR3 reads TGTGCCAGCAGTTTCGGCAGGGCGGGACATGGCTACACCTTC. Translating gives CASSFGRAGHGYTF.

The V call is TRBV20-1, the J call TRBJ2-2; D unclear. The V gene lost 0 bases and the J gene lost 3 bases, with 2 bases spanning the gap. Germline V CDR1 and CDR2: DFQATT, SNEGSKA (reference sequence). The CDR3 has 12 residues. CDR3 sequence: CSAREDTGELFF. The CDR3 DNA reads TGCAGTGCTAGAGAGGACACCGGGGAGCTGTTTTTT.

DNA for the CDR3: TGTGCCAGCCATATGGGGGACAGGGACAGTCAGCCCCAGCATTTT. This sequence encodes CASHMGDRDSQPQHF. The chain employs TRBV6-1 and TRBJ1-5; TRBD1 matches at 9 bases. Trimming cost V 8 bases and J 6 bases; bases outside gene matches: 11. CDR1 is MNHNS and CDR2 is SASEGT in the germline V gene. The CDR3 spans 15 residues.

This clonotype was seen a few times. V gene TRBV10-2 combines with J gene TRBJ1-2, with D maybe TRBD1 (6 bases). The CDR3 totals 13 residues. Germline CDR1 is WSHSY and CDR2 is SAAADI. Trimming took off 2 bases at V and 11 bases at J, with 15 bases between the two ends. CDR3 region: CASSEIQGGSYTF. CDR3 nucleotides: TGCGCCAGCAGTGAGATACAGGGTGGATCGTACACCTTC.

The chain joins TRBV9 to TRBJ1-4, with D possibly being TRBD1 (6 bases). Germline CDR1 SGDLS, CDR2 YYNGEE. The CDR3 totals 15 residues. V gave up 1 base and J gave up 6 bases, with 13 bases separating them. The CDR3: CASSVSPQGHEKLFF. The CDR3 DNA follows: TGTGCCAGCAGCGTAAGTCCACAGGGTCATGAAAAACTGTTTTTT.

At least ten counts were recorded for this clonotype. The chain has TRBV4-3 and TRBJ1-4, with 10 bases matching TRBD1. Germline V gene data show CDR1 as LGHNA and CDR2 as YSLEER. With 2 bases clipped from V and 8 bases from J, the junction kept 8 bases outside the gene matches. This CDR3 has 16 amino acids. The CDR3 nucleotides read TGCGCCAGCAGCCAAATAGGGACAGGGGTACAGGAAAAACTGTTTTTT. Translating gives CASSQIGTGVQEKLFF.

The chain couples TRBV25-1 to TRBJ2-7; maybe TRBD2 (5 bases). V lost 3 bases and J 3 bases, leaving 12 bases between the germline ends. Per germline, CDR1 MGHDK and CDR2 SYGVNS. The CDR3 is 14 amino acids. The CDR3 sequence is CASSDAGKRYEQYF. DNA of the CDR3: TGTGCCAGCAGTGATGCCGGGAAACGCTACGAGCAGTACTTC.